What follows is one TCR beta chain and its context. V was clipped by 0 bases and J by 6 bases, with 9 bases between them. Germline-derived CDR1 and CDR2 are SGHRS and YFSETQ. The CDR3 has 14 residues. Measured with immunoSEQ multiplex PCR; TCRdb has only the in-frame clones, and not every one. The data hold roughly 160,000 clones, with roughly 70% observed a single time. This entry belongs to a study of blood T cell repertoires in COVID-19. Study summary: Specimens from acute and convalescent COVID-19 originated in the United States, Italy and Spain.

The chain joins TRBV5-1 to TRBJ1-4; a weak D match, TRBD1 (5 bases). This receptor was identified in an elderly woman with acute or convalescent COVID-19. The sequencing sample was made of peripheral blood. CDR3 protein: CASSLDSGDEKLFF. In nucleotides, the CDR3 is TGCGCCAGCAGCTTGGATTCGGGGGATGAAAAACTGTTTTTT.